The clone carrying this T cell receptor beta chain was counted only a few times. The data were taken from a study of blood T cell repertoires in COVID-19. Across the study: The analysed material was cDNA or gDNA that came from T cells, B-cell-depleted T cells, or PBMCs.

Libraries were prepared by immunoSEQ multiplex PCR; TCRdb keeps only in-frame clonotypes and omits some of them. This sample has approximately 50,000 clones; more than 80% occur once, and the top ten carry 6.5%. This clonotype originated in a man aged 55 to 70 with acute or convalescent COVID-19. The sample consisted of peripheral blood.

DNA of the CDR3: TGTGCCAGCAGCGGACCCGGGACTAGCGGGAGCACAGATACGCAGTATTTT. Translation: CASSGPGTSGSTDTQYF. The gene calls are TRBV7-9 and TRBJ2-3; TRBD2 aligns across 12 bases. J lost 0 bases, V lost 5 bases, and 6 bases had no gene match. CDR3 size: 17 residues. Germline V gives CDR1 SEHNR, CDR2 FQNEAQ (reference sequence).